Sequencing of this T cell receptor (beta chain) was carried out in a study of T cell responses to AZD1222 COVID-19 vaccine. Generated by immunoSEQ multiplex PCR, the TCRdb table keeps only in-frame clones and is missing some. The table has 130,000 or so clones, 70% to 90% seen once. The CDR3 contains 13 residues. Germline CDR1 is MNHEY and CDR2 is SVGAGI. V was pared by 6 bases and J by 7 bases, with 13 bases between. This chain uses TRBV6-5 with TRBJ2-1; maybe TRBD1 (6 bases). The receptor comes from an adult in good health. The sequencing used peripheral blood, collected on day 0 of AZD1222 vaccination. CDR3 bases: TGTGCCAGCAGACTCCTTACAGGGAATGAGCAGTTCTTC. Its translation is CASRLLTGNEQFF.